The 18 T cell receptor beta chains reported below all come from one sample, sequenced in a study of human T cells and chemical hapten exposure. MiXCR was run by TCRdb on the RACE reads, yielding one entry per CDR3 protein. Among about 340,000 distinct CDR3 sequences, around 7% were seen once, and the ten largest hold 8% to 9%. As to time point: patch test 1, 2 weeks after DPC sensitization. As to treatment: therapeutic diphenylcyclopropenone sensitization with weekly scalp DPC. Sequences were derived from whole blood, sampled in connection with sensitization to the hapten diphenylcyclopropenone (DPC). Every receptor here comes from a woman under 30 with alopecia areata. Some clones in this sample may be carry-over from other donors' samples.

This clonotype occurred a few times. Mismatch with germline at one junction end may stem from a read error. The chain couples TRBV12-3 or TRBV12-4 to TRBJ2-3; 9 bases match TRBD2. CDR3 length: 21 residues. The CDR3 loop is CASSSAGFLAGITTSTDTRYF. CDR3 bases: TGTGCCAGCAGTTCGGCCGGCTTTCTAGCGGGGATTACCACTAGCACAGATACGCGGTATTTT.

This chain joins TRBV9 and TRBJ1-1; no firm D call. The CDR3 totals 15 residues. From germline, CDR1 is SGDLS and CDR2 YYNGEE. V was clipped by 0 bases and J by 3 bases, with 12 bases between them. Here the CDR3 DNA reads TGTGCCAGCAGCGTAGCGGTAGGGAGTCACACTGAAGCTTTCTTT. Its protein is CASSVAVGSHTEAFF.

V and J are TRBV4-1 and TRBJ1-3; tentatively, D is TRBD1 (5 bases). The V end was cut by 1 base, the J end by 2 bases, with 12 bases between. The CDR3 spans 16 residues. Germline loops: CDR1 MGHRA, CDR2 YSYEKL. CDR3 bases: TGCGCCAGCAGCCAAGTGGCGACAGATACTGGAAACACCATATATTTT. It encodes CASSQVATDTGNTIYF.

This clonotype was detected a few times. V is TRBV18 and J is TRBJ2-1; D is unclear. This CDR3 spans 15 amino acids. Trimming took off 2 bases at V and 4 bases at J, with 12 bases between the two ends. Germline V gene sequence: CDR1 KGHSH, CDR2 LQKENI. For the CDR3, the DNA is TGTGCCAGCTCACCATCCTTAGCTGAATACAATGAGCAGTTCTTC. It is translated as CASSPSLAEYNEQFF.

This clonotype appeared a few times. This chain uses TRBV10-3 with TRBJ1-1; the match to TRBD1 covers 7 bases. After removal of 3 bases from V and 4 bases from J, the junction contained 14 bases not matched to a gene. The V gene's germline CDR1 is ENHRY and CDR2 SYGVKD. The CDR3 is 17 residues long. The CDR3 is CAISDPLTGRGGTEAFF. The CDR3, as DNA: TGTGCCATCAGTGATCCCTTGACAGGGAGAGGAGGCACTGAAGCTTTCTTT.

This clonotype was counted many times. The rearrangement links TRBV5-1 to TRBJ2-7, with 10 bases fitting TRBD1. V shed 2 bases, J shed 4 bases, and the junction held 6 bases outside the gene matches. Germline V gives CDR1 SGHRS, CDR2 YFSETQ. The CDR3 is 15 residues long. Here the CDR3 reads CASSFAPGQGYEQYF. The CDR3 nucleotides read TGCGCCAGCAGCTTTGCACCGGGACAGGGGTACGAGCAGTACTTC.

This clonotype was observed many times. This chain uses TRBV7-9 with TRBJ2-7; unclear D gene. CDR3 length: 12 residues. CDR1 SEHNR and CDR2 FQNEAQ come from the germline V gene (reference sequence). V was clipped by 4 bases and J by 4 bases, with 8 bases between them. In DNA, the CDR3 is TGTGCCAGCAGCTCGGCCCAATACGAGCAGTACTTC. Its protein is CASSSAQYEQYF.

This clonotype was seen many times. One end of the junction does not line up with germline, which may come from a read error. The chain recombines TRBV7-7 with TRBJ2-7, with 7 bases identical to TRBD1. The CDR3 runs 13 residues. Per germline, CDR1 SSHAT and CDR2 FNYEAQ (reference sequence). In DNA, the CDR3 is TGTGCTAGCAGCCCCACGGGGACAGAGAAGCAGTACTTC. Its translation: CASSPTGTEKQYF.

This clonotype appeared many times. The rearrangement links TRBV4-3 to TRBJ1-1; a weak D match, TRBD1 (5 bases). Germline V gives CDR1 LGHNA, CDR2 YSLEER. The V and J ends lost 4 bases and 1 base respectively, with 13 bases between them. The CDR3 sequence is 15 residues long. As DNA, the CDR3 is TGCGCCAGCAGCCGTGGCGCAGGGTCGAACACTGAAGCTTTCTTT. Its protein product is CASSRGAGSNTEAFF.

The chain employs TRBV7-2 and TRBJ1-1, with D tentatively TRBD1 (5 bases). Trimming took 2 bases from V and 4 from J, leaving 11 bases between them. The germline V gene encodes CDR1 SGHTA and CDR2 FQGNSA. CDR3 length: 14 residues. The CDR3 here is CASSLMPGRTEAFF. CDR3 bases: TGTGCCAGCAGCTTAATGCCAGGGCGCACTGAAGCTTTCTTT.

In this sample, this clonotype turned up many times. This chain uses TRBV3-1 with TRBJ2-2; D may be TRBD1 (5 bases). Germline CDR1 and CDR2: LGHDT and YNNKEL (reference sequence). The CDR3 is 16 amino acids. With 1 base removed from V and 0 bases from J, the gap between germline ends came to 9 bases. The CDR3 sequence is CASSQGPGPNTGELFF. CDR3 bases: TGTGCCAGCAGCCAAGGTCCAGGGCCGAACACCGGGGAGCTGTTTTTT.

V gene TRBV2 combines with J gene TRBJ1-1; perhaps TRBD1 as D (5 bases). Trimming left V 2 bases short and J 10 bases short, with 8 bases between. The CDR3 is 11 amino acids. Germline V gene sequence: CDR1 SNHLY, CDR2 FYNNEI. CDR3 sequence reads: CASSESGIAFF. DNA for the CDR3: TGTGCCAGCAGTGAATCAGGGATAGCTTTCTTT. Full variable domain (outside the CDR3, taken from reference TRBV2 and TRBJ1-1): EPEVTQTPSHQVTQMGQEVILRCVPISNHLYFYWYRQILGQKVEFLVSFYNNEISEKSEIFDDQFSVERPDGSNFTLKIRSTKLEDSAMYFCASSESGIAFFGQGTRLTVV.

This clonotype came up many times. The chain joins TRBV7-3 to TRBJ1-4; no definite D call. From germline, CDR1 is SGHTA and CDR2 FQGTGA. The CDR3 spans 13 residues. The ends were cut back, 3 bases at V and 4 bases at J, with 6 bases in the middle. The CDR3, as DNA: TGTGCCAGCAGCTTGGACCGTAATGAAAAACTGTTTTTT. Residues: CASSLDRNEKLFF. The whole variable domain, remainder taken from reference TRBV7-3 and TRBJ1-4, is GAGVSQTPSNKVTEKGKYVELRCDPISGHTALYWYRQSLGQGPEFLIYFQGTGAADDSGLPNDRFFAVRPEGSVSTLKIQRTERGDSAVYLCASSLDRNEKLFFGSGTQLSVL.

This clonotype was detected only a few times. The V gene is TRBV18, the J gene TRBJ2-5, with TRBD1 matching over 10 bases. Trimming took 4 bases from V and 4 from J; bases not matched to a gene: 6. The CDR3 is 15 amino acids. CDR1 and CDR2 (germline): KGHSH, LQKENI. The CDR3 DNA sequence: TGTGCCAGCTCACTGAACGGACAGGGGGGAGAGACCCAGTACTTC. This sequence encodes CASSLNGQGGETQYF. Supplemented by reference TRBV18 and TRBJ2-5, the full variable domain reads NAGVMQNPRHLVRRRGQEARLRCSPMKGHSHVYWYRQLPEEGLKFMVYLQKENIIDESGMPKERFSAEFPKEGPSILRIQQVVRGDSAAYFCASSLNGQGGETQYFGPGTRLLVL.

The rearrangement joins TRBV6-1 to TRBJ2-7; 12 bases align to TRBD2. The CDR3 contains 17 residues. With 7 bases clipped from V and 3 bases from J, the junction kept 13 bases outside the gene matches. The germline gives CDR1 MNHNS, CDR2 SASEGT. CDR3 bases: TGTGCCAGCACCGAACGGACTAGCGGGGCACGAGGCTACGAGCAGTACTTC. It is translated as CASTERTSGARGYEQYF.

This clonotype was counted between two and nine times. The CDR3 reads CASSQAGRRQETQYF. The CDR3 DNA sequence: TGTGCCAGCAGCCAAGCAGGGAGGAGGCAAGAGACCCAGTACTTC. This rearrangement joins TRBV14 to TRBJ2-5; maybe TRBD2 (6 bases). The CDR3 has 15 amino acids. Germline V gene sequence: CDR1 SGHDN, CDR2 FVKESK. V lost 1 base and J 2 bases, leaving 11 bases between the germline ends.

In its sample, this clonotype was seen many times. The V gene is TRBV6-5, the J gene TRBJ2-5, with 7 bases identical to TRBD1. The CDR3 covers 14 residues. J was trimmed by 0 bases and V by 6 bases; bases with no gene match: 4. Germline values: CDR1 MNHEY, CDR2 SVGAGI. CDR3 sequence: CASRFGTDQETQYF. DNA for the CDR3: TGTGCCAGCAGATTCGGGACAGACCAAGAGACCCAGTACTTC.

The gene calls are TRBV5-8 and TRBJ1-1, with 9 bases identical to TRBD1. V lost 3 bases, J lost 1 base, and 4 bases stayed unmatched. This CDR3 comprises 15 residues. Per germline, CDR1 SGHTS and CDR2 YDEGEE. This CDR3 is CASSYGTGKNTEAFF. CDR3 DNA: TGTGCCAGCAGCTACGGGACAGGGAAGAACACTGAAGCTTTCTTT.